Here is one TCR beta chain with its context. The V gene's germline CDR1 is SGHRS and CDR2 YFSETQ. The CDR3 runs 17 residues. The V end lost 4 bases, the J end lost 2 bases, and 16 bases lay between the germline ends. The data were obtained in a study of cytomegalovirus exposure and HLA in healthy donors. The protocol was immunoSEQ multiplex PCR, while the TCRdb copy is restricted to in-frame clones and leaves out a portion. The table lists about 200,000 clones, roughly 82% of them singletons, with more than 1.2% in the top ten. The chain recombines TRBV5-1 with TRBJ2-6; D is unresolved. The sample consisted of PBMCs. The source of this sequence is a woman aged 18-29 years in good health and CMV-seronegative. The CDR3 bases are TGCGCCAGCAGCAGAGGCCTTCTGGGTCCTGGGGCCAACGTCCTGACTTTC. It yields the protein CASSRGLLGPGANVLTF.